Here is one T cell receptor (beta chain) with its context. The V gene end was trimmed by 5 bases and the J gene end by 0 bases; junction bases not matched to a gene: 11. The CDR3 is made up of 20 amino acids. The germline CDR1 and CDR2 sequences are SGHTA and FQGTGA. In the original workflow: Quantification of nucleated cells was approximated via reference gene primer amplification. Sequencing used immunoSEQ multiplex PCR; TCRdb keeps in-frame clones, though not all of them. V and J calls and clone size are copied from that table; D and trimming were computed from the DNA. The data show about 140,000 clones, with around 80% seen just once and 5% held by the top ten. The sample belongs to a study of blood T cell repertoires in COVID-19.

Input material: peripheral blood. The clonotype was recovered from a woman aged 45-60 years with acute or convalescent COVID-19. The chain links TRBV7-3 to TRBJ2-1; 15 bases align to TRBD2. The CDR3 nucleotides read TGTGCCAGCAGCCCTAGGGGACTAGCGGGGGGATCGAGCTCCTACAATGAGCAGTTCTTC. Translated: CASSPRGLAGGSSSYNEQFF.